Below, 13 T cell receptor beta chains from the same sample are listed, as sequenced in a study of T cells in localized non-small cell lung cancer. The table came from immunoSEQ multiplex PCR; TCRdb's copy has only in-frame clones and leaves some out. The sample contains about 2,600 clones, approximately 22% of which appear only once. The sequencing used lung tumor tissue, collected before any cancer treatment. These receptor sequences come from a male donor at least 60 years old with stage III squamous cell lung carcinoma.

The chain employs TRBV9 and TRBJ2-5; maybe TRBD2 (6 bases). V dropped 7 bases and J dropped 4 bases, with 14 bases sitting between them. The CDR3 length is 13 residues. Germline CDR1 SGDLS, CDR2 YYNGEE. The chain's CDR3 is CASGRSIAETQYF. DNA for the CDR3: TGTGCCAGCGGGAGGAGCATAGCAGAGACCCAGTACTTC.

The V call is TRBV14, the J call TRBJ2-6; unclear D gene. Germline V gene lookup returns CDR1 SGHDN and CDR2 FVKESK. V shed 4 bases and J shed 0 bases, with 10 bases lying between them. The CDR3 is 16 amino acids. The CDR3, as DNA: TGTGCCAGCAGCCCGGGCAGTTACTCTGGGGCCAACGTCCTGACTTTC. This encodes CASSPGSYSGANVLTF.

The sample holds a few counts of this clone. This chain uses TRBV11-3 with TRBJ1-3; D is undetermined. V was shortened by 6 bases and J by 0 bases, with 9 bases between the two germline ends. This CDR3 is 14 amino acids long. Germline V gene lookup returns CDR1 SGHNT and CDR2 YENEEA. The CDR3 DNA sequence: TGTGCCAGCAGTCCCCTGAGCTCTGGAAACACCATATATTTT. It translates to CASSPLSSGNTIYF.

The rearrangement uses TRBV9 and TRBJ2-3; maybe TRBD1 (5 bases). The V end was cut by 1 base, the J end by 0 bases, with 6 bases between. CDR1 and CDR2 (germline): SGDLS, YYNGEE. The CDR3 length is 14 residues. The CDR3 DNA reads as TGTGCCAGCAGCGTAACAGGAAGCACAGATACGCAGTATTTT. This translates into CASSVTGSTDTQYF.

This clone was seen a handful of times. The chain employs TRBV29-1 and TRBJ1-2, with D possibly matching TRBD1 (5 bases). Germline CDR1 and CDR2: SQVTM and ANQGSEA. The CDR3 totals 15 residues. V was cut by 4 bases and J by 2 bases, with 17 bases left in between. The CDR3: CSVGVPGGFNYGYTF. The CDR3 bases are TGCAGCGTTGGGGTGCCGGGGGGGTTCAACTATGGCTACACCTTC.

By share of the sample, this clone is medium-sized. V gene TRBV1 combines with J gene TRBJ2-2; the DNA was not used to check the table's D call, TRBD2. TRBV1 is termed a pseudogene. The CDR3 is made up of 18 amino acids. The CDR3 here is CASSLALAGGPVTGELFF. CDR3 DNA sequence: TGCGCCAGCAGCCTTGCACTAGCGGGGGGGCCGGTCACCGGGGAGCTGTTTTTT.

The rearrangement joins TRBV18 to TRBJ2-1; 10 bases match TRBD2. This CDR3 contains 20 residues. CDR1 is KGHSH and CDR2 is LQKENI in the germline V gene. V was pared by 1 base and J by 0 bases, with 12 bases of the junction left unmatched. CDR3 coding DNA: TGTGCCAGCTCACCACTTTGGATAGCGGGGGGCCGAAGCTCCTACAATGAGCAGTTCTTC. Translating it yields CASSPLWIAGGRSSYNEQFF. Complete variable domain (other parts from reference TRBV18 and TRBJ2-1): NAGVMQNPRHLVRRRGQEARLRCSPMKGHSHVYWYRQLPEEGLKFMVYLQKENIIDESGMPKERFSAEFPKEGPSILRIQQVVRGDSAAYFCASSPLWIAGGRSSYNEQFFGPGTRLTVL.

Details on this clone: A junction boundary mismatches the germline segment, possibly from a read error. The chain employs TRBV6-8 and TRBJ1-1; 9 positions match TRBD1. Germline V gives CDR1 MNHGY, CDR2 SAAAGT. The CDR3 extends over 15 amino acids. CDR3 bases: TGTGCCATCAGTGGGAGGACAGGGGCGTATACTGAAGCTTTCTTT. Translation gives CAISGRTGAYTEAFF.

The V gene is TRBV7-7, the J gene TRBJ2-3, with TRBD1 matching over 8 bases. The CDR3 has 18 residues. Germline lookup yields CDR1 SSHAT and CDR2 FNYEAQ (reference sequence). V shed 9 bases, J shed 1 base, and the junction held 18 bases outside the gene matches. This CDR3 reads CARSPGQGPSRCTDTQYF. Written as DNA, the CDR3 is TGTGCCAGAAGCCCCGGACAGGGACCATCCAGGTGCACAGATACGCAGTATTTT.

The chain has TRBV18 and TRBJ2-7; D is uncertain. Between the trimmed V and J ends, which lost 6 bases and 0 bases, there was a span of 6 bases. This CDR3 contains 12 residues. Germline V gene lookup returns CDR1 KGHSH and CDR2 LQKENI. In DNA form, the CDR3 reads TGTGCCAGCTCTGATAACTCCTACGAGCAGTACGTC. Amino acids: CASSDNSYEQYV.

This clone is medium-sized by share. The V and J genes are TRBV11-3 and TRBJ2-7; 7 nucleotides match TRBD2. Per the germline V gene, CDR1 is SGHNT and CDR2 is YENEEA. This CDR3 region has 15 residues. After removal of 3 bases from V and 0 bases from J, the junction contained 5 bases not matched to a gene. The CDR3 reads CASSFSGGGSYEQYF. In DNA form, the CDR3 reads TGTGCCAGCAGCTTTTCCGGCGGGGGCTCCTACGAGCAGTACTTC.

This clone is medium-sized. This sequence joins TRBV7-6 and TRBJ2-5, with D perhaps assigned TRBD1 or TRBD2 (5 bases each). The CDR3 length is 17 residues. CDR1 and CDR2 from the germline V gene are SGHVS and FNYEAQ. Trimming shortened V by 1 base and J by 3 bases, and 18 bases separated the two germline ends. The CDR3 sequence is CASSLGLYGAAKETQYF. Here the CDR3 DNA reads TGTGCCAGCAGCTTAGGCTTATACGGGGCAGCTAAAGAGACCCAGTACTTC.

This clone showed up just a few times. V is TRBV11-3 and J is TRBJ2-3; 9 bases align to TRBD2. CDR3 length: 15 amino acids. Germline CDR1 SGHNT, CDR2 YENEEA. The ends lost 5 bases at V and 5 bases at J; junction bases unmatched: 8. The CDR3 here is CASSLIGTSQDTQYF. CDR3 DNA: TGTGCCAGCAGCCTAATCGGGACTAGCCAAGATACGCAGTATTTT.